A selection of T cell receptor beta chains follows, all from one sample in a study of blood T cell repertoires in COVID-19. Profiled with immunoSEQ multiplex PCR; TCRdb holds only in-frame clones, not every one. The repertoire includes about 250,000 clones, over 90% of them detected once, and roughly 0.89% sits in the top ten. The sequenced sample consisted of peripheral blood. All receptors derive from a man aged 25-40 years with COVID-19, enrolled during active disease. Both conserved end residues are trimmed from each CDR3.

CDR3	V	J
ASSLSGVSGGSYEQY	TRBV4-2	TRBJ2-7
ASSVLDTQY	TRBV2	TRBJ2-3
ASSAQGQNTEAF	TRBV10-1	TRBJ1-1
ASSPRLNQPQH	TRBV7-2	TRBJ1-5
ASSATGNYGYT	TRBV10-1	TRBJ1-2
ASSLSGAYEKLF	TRBV7-9	TRBJ1-4
ASSVVELGTQY	TRBV9	TRBJ2-5
ATSGITGTTDSPLH	TRBV15	TRBJ1-6
ASSESQGAHGYT	TRBV6-1	TRBJ1-2
ASSYSGPRFNSPLH	TRBV6-6	TRBJ1-6